The sequence of this TCR beta chain was determined in a study of T cells in localized non-small cell lung cancer. Overall study results and limits: Uninvolved adjacent lung showed peak T cell clonality, exceeding tumor.

Turning to this clone: Its specificity is unknown.

Here immunoSEQ multiplex PCR was the method, and the copy in TCRdb shows in-frame clones only, minus some. The data contain about 62,000 clones, roughly 76% of them seen just once; the ten biggest clones take up just over 4.5%. The CDR3 runs to 14 residues. Germline V gives CDR1 GTSNPN, CDR2 SVGIG (reference sequence). Deletions cut 3 bases from V and 4 bases from J, with 15 bases between. The chain recombines TRBV30 with TRBJ1-1; unclear D gene. This specimen was PBMCs, taken before any cancer treatment. This TCR was recovered from a man aged 40 to 75 with stage II lung adenocarcinoma. The DNA of the CDR3 is TGTGCCTGGAGCCTGACCCAGGCGGGCACTGAAGCTTTCTTT. Its protein product is CAWSLTQAGTEAFF. The entire variable domain, with the rest obtained from reference TRBV30 and TRBJ1-1, is as follows: SQTIHQWPATLVQPVGSPLSLECTVEGTSNPNLYWYRQAAGRGLQLLFYSVGIGQISSEVPQNLSASRPQDRQFILSSKKLLLSDSGFYLCAWSLTQAGTEAFFGQGTRLTVV.